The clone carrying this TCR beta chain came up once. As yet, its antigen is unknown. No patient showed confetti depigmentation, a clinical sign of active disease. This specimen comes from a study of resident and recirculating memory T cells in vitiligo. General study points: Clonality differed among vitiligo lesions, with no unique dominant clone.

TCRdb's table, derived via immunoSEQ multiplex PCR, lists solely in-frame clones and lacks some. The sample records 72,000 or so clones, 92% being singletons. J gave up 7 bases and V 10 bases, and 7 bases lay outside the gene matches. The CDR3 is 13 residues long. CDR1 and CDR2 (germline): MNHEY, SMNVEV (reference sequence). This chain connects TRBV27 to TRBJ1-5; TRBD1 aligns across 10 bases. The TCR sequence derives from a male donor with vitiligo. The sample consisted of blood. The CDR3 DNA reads TGTGCCACCTCCGGGACAGGGGAACAGCCCCAGCATTTT. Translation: CATSGTGEQPQHF.